The sequence of this TCR beta chain was determined in a study of T cell responses to AZD1222 COVID-19 vaccine. Whole-study context: Whether given at about 4 or about 12 weeks, second doses were pooled.

A word on this clone: The antigen remains undetermined.

Sequencing used immunoSEQ multiplex PCR; TCRdb keeps in-frame clones, though not all of them. Among approximately 170,000 clones listed, 80% to 90% were seen once. Study-wide results and limits: Most donors were white British, females outnumbered males, and clonal diversity was possibly underestimated. Recipients of two AZD1222 doses showed rising Spike-specific TCR breadth and depth. Just a handful of people given AZD1222 tested seropositive at baseline.

The origin of this receptor is an adult in good health. This specimen was peripheral blood, taken on day 0 of AZD1222 vaccination.

CDR3: CASSRQDNTEAFF. CDR3 in DNA: TGTGCCAGCTCCCGACAGGACAACACTGAAGCTTTCTTT. V and J are TRBV18 and TRBJ1-1; tentative D call: TRBD1 (6 bases). The V and J ends lost 6 bases and 2 bases respectively, with 10 bases between them. There are 13 residues in the CDR3. The germline V gene encodes CDR1 KGHSH and CDR2 LQKENI.